This paragraph reports one T cell receptor (beta chain). The target antigen is unknown. All TRB cDNA libraries came from 5' RACE performed with UMI labels. TCRdb reanalyzed the 5' RACE reads, giving one entry per CDR3 protein sequence and no DNA. This sample contains approximately 96,000 distinct CDR3 sequences. This sample was included in a study of CXCR3-negative and CXCR3-positive naive CD8 T cells. Study-level points and caveats: Greater hydrophobicity was found in TRB CDR3s of CXCR3-positive naive cells than of CXCR3-negative naive cells.

The germline V gene has CDR1 MNHEY and CDR2 SVGAGI. There are 12 residues in the CDR3. The V and J genes are TRBV6-5 and TRBJ2-7; without DNA, the TCRdb call of TRBD1 cannot be checked. This TCR was recovered from a human donor in good health. Some clones in this sample may be carry-over from other donors' samples. The sequenced sample was naive CXCR3+ CD8+ T cells from blood. Subset given: CD45RO-CCR7+CD27+CD95- naive CD8+ T cells expressing CXCR3 (TNR3+). The CDR3: CASRGTGREQYF.